This TCR beta chain stems from a study of CD8+ T cells in alopecia areata. Sampling of alopecia areata patients yielded lesional scalp punch biopsies as well as peripheral blood. Cell sorting was applied to PBMCs, and CD4+ and CD8+ T cells were collected. The authors extracted RNA and reverse transcribed it into cDNA as the sequencing template. This table comes from immunoSEQ multiplex PCR, and its TCRdb copy is limited to in-frame clones, with some not included. This table has about 110,000 clones, 45% to 60% appearing once. The sequence was collected from a human donor with alopecia areata. Input material: NKG2D-low CD8+ T cells sorted from blood.

As DNA, the CDR3 is TGTGCCAGCAGTTCCTTCCGGGCCCATCACTACGAGCAGTACTTC. This sequence encodes CASSSFRAHHYEQYF. The rearrangement links TRBV27 to TRBJ2-7; D unresolved. This CDR3 has 15 amino acids. Trimming removed 4 bases at V and 3 bases at J, with 16 bases between. Germline V gene data show CDR1 as MNHEY and CDR2 as SMNVEV (reference sequence).